The T cell receptor beta chain under discussion was sequenced for a study of blood T cell repertoires in COVID-19. Looking at the study overall: The United States, Italy and Spain provided the acute and convalescent COVID-19 samples.

As handled by the study authors: Quantification of nucleated cells was approximated via reference gene primer amplification. Measured with immunoSEQ multiplex PCR; TCRdb has only the in-frame clones, and not every one. D and trimming come from the DNA, and the V and J calls and clone size come from that table. The sample yields under 200,000 clones, about nine tenths seen once. This CDR3 spans 15 amino acids. Trimming at V came to 1 base and at J to 5 bases, leaving 6 bases not matched to a gene. Per germline, CDR1 SGHRS and CDR2 YFSETQ. What was sequenced was peripheral blood. The genes are TRBV5-1 and TRBJ1-1; TRBD1 agrees at 9 bases. The TCR originated in a man aged 65 to 85 with active or convalescent COVID-19. CDR3: CASSLSGTGNTEAFF. DNA for the CDR3: TGCGCCAGCAGCTTGAGCGGGACAGGGAATACTGAAGCTTTCTTT.